The 14 T cell receptor beta chains below were found in one sample sequenced in a study of monozygotic twins with inflammatory bowel disease. TCRdb re-called the 5' RACE reads and catalogs CDR3 proteins one per entry, DNA excluded. In all, the sample yields roughly 90,000 distinct CDR3 sequences. The sequenced sample was blood. The receptors derive from a human donor with ulcerative colitis or Crohn's disease, or a healthy co-twin of an affected twin (not recorded which).

The chain combines TRBV10-3 with TRBJ1-1; TCRdb gives TRBD1 as the D gene, but with no DNA this cannot be confirmed. The CDR3 loop spans 14 amino acids. Germline V lookup: CDR1 ENHRY, CDR2 SYGVKD. The CDR3 is CAISLGGGETEAFF.

The V gene is TRBV7-9, the J gene TRBJ2-1; no DNA is available, so the TRBD1 call from TCRdb remains unchecked. CDR1 is SEHNR, CDR2 FQNEAQ, per germline (reference sequence). The CDR3 extends over 16 amino acids. CDR3 protein: CASSPPGGTGENEQFF.

The chain uses TRBV7-2 and TRBJ2-6. Germline V gives CDR1 SGHTA, CDR2 FQGNSA. There are 14 residues in the CDR3. CDR3 residues: CASSSQPGANVLTF.

The chain's CDR3 is CASSQVLAEVTGELFF. The J gene is TRBJ2-2, the V gene TRBV4-1; absent DNA, TCRdb's TRBD2 call cannot be checked. CDR3 length: 16 amino acids. Germline CDR1 MGHRA, CDR2 YSYEKL.

J is TRBJ1-1 and V is TRBV29-1; TCRdb's D call of TRBD1 is untestable without DNA. From germline, CDR1 is SQVTM and CDR2 ANQGSEA. This CDR3 has 14 amino acids. This chain's CDR3 is CSVRPGQGWTEAFF.

J is TRBJ1-2 and V is TRBV12-3 or TRBV12-4. The CDR3 is 15 residues long. The CDR3 reads CASSFLVQSNYGYTF.

The chain couples TRBV15 to TRBJ2-5; TCRdb reports TRBD1, a call that lacks DNA to check it against. Germline CDR1 and CDR2: LNHNV and YYDKDF (reference sequence). CDR3 length: 15 residues. The CDR3 sequence: CATSRDLGGQETQYF.

This chain links TRBV5-1 with TRBJ2-7; the D gene TCRdb calls, TRBD2, cannot be checked with no DNA. This CDR3 region has 18 residues. The germline CDR1 and CDR2 sequences are SGHRS and YFSETQ. CDR3 loop: CASSVVSSPPGSSYEQYF.

This chain uses TRBV7-6 with TRBJ1-2; without DNA, the TCRdb call of TRBD1 cannot be checked. Germline V gives CDR1 SGHVS, CDR2 FNYEAQ. The CDR3 length is 14 residues. The CDR3 protein is CASSLVPGMDGYTF.

V is TRBV7-9 and J is TRBJ1-1. This CDR3 is built from 16 residues. CDR1 SEHNR and CDR2 FQNEAQ come from the germline V gene (reference sequence). The CDR3 loop reads CASSLVGGGLNTEAFF.

The chain couples TRBV6-2 or TRBV6-3 to TRBJ2-1. In germline, CDR1 is MNHEY, CDR2 SVGEGT. CDR3 length equals 13 residues. The CDR3 protein is CASSWQEFHEQFF.

The CDR3 region is CASSSGVQYNSPLHF. The chain has TRBV5-1 and TRBJ1-6. Germline assignment: CDR1 SGHRS and CDR2 YFSETQ. The CDR3 extends over 15 amino acids.

The chain is built from TRBV29-1 and TRBJ1-1. CDR1 and CDR2 from the germline V gene are SQVTM and ANQGSEA. CDR3 size: 14 residues. The CDR3: CSVATRHPAKEAFF. The whole variable domain, filled in from reference TRBV29-1 and TRBJ1-1, reads SAVISQKPSRDICQRGTSLTIQCQVDSQVTMMFWYRQQPGQSLTLIATANQGSEATYESGFVIDKFPISRPNLTFSTLTVSNMSPEDSSIYLCSVATRHPAKEAFFGQGTRLTVV.

The gene calls are TRBV11-2 and TRBJ2-1; TCRdb's D gene call, TRBD2, goes unchecked for lack of DNA. Germline assignment: CDR1 SGHAT and CDR2 FQNNGV. The CDR3 is 15 residues long. The CDR3 region is CASSLGTSGANEQFF.